Listed below are T cell receptor beta chains from one sample, sequenced in a study of metastatic and nonmetastatic thyroid tumors. TCRdb re-clonotyped the PCR reads through MiXCR. The table records approximately 42,000 clones, 20% to 30% of them present only once. Sequenced: tumor tissue. These receptors came from a female donor with papillary thyroid cancer or a benign thyroid nodule (not recorded which). Some clones in this sample may be carry-over from other donors' samples. Both conserved end residues are part of each CDR3.

V,J,CDR3
TRBV5-1,TRBJ2-1,CASSFGNNEQFF
TRBV7-2,TRBJ2-4,CASSLAPGGGSKNIQYF
TRBV5-1,TRBJ2-7,CASSLYGSLISEQYF
TRBV5-1,TRBJ2-1,CASSFGTSRYNEQFF
TRBV20-1,TRBJ2-7,CSAREREGSEQYF
TRBV3-1,TRBJ1-2,CASSQTGSGNTF
TRBV3-1,TRBJ1-2,CASSQDDWGLNYGYTF
TRBV20-1,TRBJ1-5,CSARGAGTGWSNQPQHF
TRBV19,TRBJ2-1,CASSIIGLSLSNEQFF
TRBV27,TRBJ2-1,CASRDREYNEQFF
TRBV28,TRBJ2-5,CASKVWLAGQETQYF
TRBV12-3/TRBV12-4,TRBJ2-7,CASSPLSGPNEQYF
TRBV11-3,TRBJ2-1,CASSLDRLNEQFF
TRBV15,TRBJ1-1,CATSDRNTEAFF
TRBV3-1,TRBJ2-5,CASSQGGPQETQYF
TRBV2,TRBJ1-4,CASSEQGSEKLFF
TRBV6-9,TRBJ2-7,CASSSHYEQYF
TRBV20-1,TRBJ2-2,CSASRQGTGELFF
TRBV12-3/TRBV12-4,TRBJ1-5,CASSPLGQGALNEPQHF
TRBV6-2/TRBV6-3,TRBJ1-2,CASTNWGTRGYTF
TRBV5-1,TRBJ2-2,CASSLDGNTVELFF
TRBV11-2,TRBJ2-7,CASSLGRGKALYEQYF
TRBV19,TRBJ2-7,CASSIDLWGTGNYEQYF